Listed below are T cell receptor beta chains from one sample, sequenced in a study of cytotoxic CD8 clonotypes in ibrutinib-treated CLL. The repertoire was sequenced with immunoSEQ multiplex PCR; TCRdb's copy has only in-frame clones and lacks some. The data hold about 160,000 clones, with approximately 80% observed a single time. This sample comprised PBMCs, obtained after 12 months of ibrutinib treatment. Receptors were obtained from a human donor with chronic lymphocytic leukemia. Each CDR3 is given with its conserved first and last residue. D genes are given only for firm matches. Clone sizes are given selectively: once, few, many, or a class where the clone is expanded.

D gene,clone size,J gene,V gene,CDR3 DNA,CDR3 protein
TRBD1,NA,TRBJ2-3,TRBV29-1,TGCAGCGTTGCGGACAGGACTAGCACAGATACGCAGTATTTT,CSVADRTSTDTQYF
NA,NA,TRBJ1-2,TRBV2,TGTGCCAGCAGCGGGATGGGGGCCCAGAGGGGCTACACCTTC,CASSGMGAQRGYTF
NA,NA,TRBJ2-7,TRBV5-1,TGCGCCAGCAGCCTAACTAGTCCCCACCGCGAGCAGTACTTC,CASSLTSPHREQYF
TRBD1,once,TRBJ2-3,TRBV5-1,TGCGCCAGCAGCTTAAAGGGGGCCACAGATACGCAGTATTTT,CASSLKGATDTQYF
TRBD1,NA,TRBJ1-1,TRBV5-8,TGTGCCAGCAGCTTCCCCGCCGGGACAGGGGCCCGAGAAGCTTTCTTT,CASSFPAGTGAREAFF
NA,NA,TRBJ1-2,TRBV6-5,TGTGCCAGCAGCCGGGACATCAGTAACTATGGCTACACCTTC,CASSRDISNYGYTF
NA,NA,TRBJ2-1,TRBV5-1,TGCGCCAGCAGCTTGGGATCGAGCTCCTACAATGAGCAGTTCTTC,CASSLGSSSYNEQFF
TRBD1,NA,TRBJ1-2,TRBV9,TGTGCCAGCAGCGTAACCGGGACAGCCCTTCGGGGCTACACCTTC,CASSVTGTALRGYTF
NA,NA,TRBJ1-2,TRBV27,TGTGCCAGCAGTTTCTACCCGGACCGGGGCCTAGGCTACACCTTC,CASSFYPDRGLGYTF
NA,NA,TRBJ2-7,TRBV2,TGTGCCAGAAAGACCCCGAACATCGACGAGCAGTACTTC,CARKTPNIDEQYF
NA,NA,TRBJ1-6,TRBV4-3,TGCGCCAGCAGCCAAGATAGGGGGGGGTATAATTCACCCCTCCACTTT,CASSQDRGGYNSPLHF
TRBD2,NA,TRBJ2-1,TRBV28,TGTGCCAGCAGACCCACCGGGACTAGCCCCTCTGGGAGGAATGAGCAGTTCTTC,CASRPTGTSPSGRNEQFF
NA,NA,TRBJ2-3,TRBV20-1,TGCAGTGCTAGATACACAGATACGCAGTATTTT,CSARYTDTQYF
NA,NA,TRBJ1-1,TRBV29-1,TGCAGCGTTGAAGATCAGGGGTCCACTGAAGCTTTCTTT,CSVEDQGSTEAFF
NA,NA,TRBJ1-4,TRBV5-6,TGTGCCAGCAGCTTGAATGAGGGCGGGGAAAAACTGTTTTTT,CASSLNEGGEKLFF